This T cell receptor beta chain was identified during a study of T cells after yellow fever vaccination. TCRdb processed the 5' RACE reads anew with MiXCR; each CDR3 protein has one entry. The sample has 95,000 to 150,000 distinct CDR3 sequences; 7.4% are singletons. The CDR3 loop spans 14 amino acids. Germline-derived CDR1 and CDR2 are GTSNPN and SVGIG (reference sequence). J gave up 11 bases and V 0 bases, and 7 bases lay outside the gene matches. Study-level points and caveats: Clones from primary vaccination mostly reappeared after the booster (96% CD4, over 85% CD8). Peaking faster, on day 5 versus 15, the secondary response was nonetheless weaker.

This clonotype was counted a few times. Its antigen remains unknown. The clonotype originates from a man between 18 and 29 years old who received the YFV17D yellow fever vaccine. Sequences were derived from CD4+ T cells sorted from PBMCs, sampled 10 days after the first yellow fever vaccination. This rearrangement joins TRBV30 to TRBJ1-5; TRBD1 aligns across 10 bases. The CDR3 protein is CAWSVTGGPIAQHF. The CDR3 DNA follows: TGTGCCTGGAGTGTGACAGGGGGCCCCATCGCCCAGCATTTT.